A selection of T cell receptor beta chains follows, all from one sample in a study of OX40 agonist ivuxolimab in advanced cancers. Using immunoSEQ multiplex PCR, the repertoire was profiled, and TCRdb retains in-frame clones only, with some absent. The sample records under 100,000 clones, 88% being singletons. Sample: CD4+ or CD8+ T cells sorted from blood, taken in a trial of the OX40 agonist ivuxolimab. The receptors derive from an adult with an advanced solid tumor such as melanoma, head and neck, liver or kidney cancer. CDR3s include the opening cysteine and the closing phenylalanine or tryptophan. The D gene is left open where the match is weak. Part of the rows lack a size; the others show once, few, many or a class for expanded clones.

j_call clone_size cdr3_length d_call v_call cdr3_nt cdr3_aa
TRBJ2-1 - 15 TRBD1 TRBV9 TGTGCCAGCAGCGTAGCAGGGGGCCCCTACAATGAGCAGTTCTTC CASSVAGGPYNEQFF
TRBJ2-5 - 11 - TRBV5-6 TGTGCCAGCAGCTCACAAGAGACCCAGTACTTC CASSSQETQYF
TRBJ1-5 - 17 - TRBV18 TGTGCCAGCTCATACCTAATCGGGCAGGATAGCAATCAGCCCCAGCATTTT CASSYLIGQDSNQPQHF
TRBJ2-6 - 24 TRBD1 TRBV5-1 TGCGCCAGCAGCCCCAGGACAGGGGATTTGTTGGGACCCCAAATAAGCTCTGGGGCCAACGTCCTGACTTTC CASSPRTGDLLGPQISSGANVLTF
TRBJ2-7 - 15 - TRBV4-3 TGCGCCAGCAGCCAAGCGTTCTCCAGCTCCTACGAGCAGTACTTC CASSQAFSSSYEQYF
TRBJ2-7 few 13 TRBD1 TRBV18 TGTGCCAGCTCAGCCGGGACAGGGAGCGAGCAGTACTTC CASSAGTGSEQYF
TRBJ2-3 - 16 TRBD2 TRBV30 TGTGCCTGGAGTGGACTAGCGGGAGCGGGCGCAGATACGCAGTATTTT CAWSGLAGAGADTQYF
TRBJ1-4 - 16 TRBD1 TRBV5-1 TGCGCCAGCAGCTTGGGCACAGGGGAAACTAATGAAAAACTGTTTTTT CASSLGTGETNEKLFF
TRBJ1-2 - 13 - TRBV2 TGTGCCAGCAGGGCGACAGCCGACTATGGCTACACCTTC CASRATADYGYTF
TRBJ2-1 - 17 TRBD2 TRBV9 TGTGCCAGCAGCGTCTACTCCGGGGGACTAGGCTACAATGAGCAGTTCTTC CASSVYSGGLGYNEQFF
TRBJ1-3 - 15 TRBD1 TRBV27 TGTGCCAGCAGCCAAGGGACAGGGGCTGGAAACACCATATATTTT CASSQGTGAGNTIYF
TRBJ1-1 - 15 TRBD1 TRBV10-1 TGCGCCAGCAGAGCGACTCAGGGGGCAGAGACTGAAGCTTTCTTT CASRATQGAETEAFF
TRBJ1-1 - 14 - TRBV19 TGTGCCAGTAGTACCCAGATAATGAACACTGAAGCTTTCTTT CASSTQIMNTEAFF
TRBJ1-1 once 16 - TRBV5-5 TGTGCCAGCAGCAGCTTTACAGGGTTAAGCTCAACTGAAGCTTTCTTT CASSSFTGLSSTEAFF
TRBJ1-5 - 14 - TRBV2 TGTGCCAGCAGTGAAGAAGGGATCAATCAGCCCCAGCATTTT CASSEEGINQPQHF
TRBJ2-7 - 11 - TRBV28 TGTGCCAGCAGCTCCCGCCGTGAGCAGTACTTC CASSSRREQYF
TRBJ1-1 few 13 - TRBV6-5 TGTGCCAGCACTCGTAAACGGGGCACTGAAGCTTTCTTT CASTRKRGTEAFF
TRBJ2-3 - 17 TRBD2 TRBV2 TGTGCCAGCAGTCGCGGGACTAGCGGGATATACACAGATACGCAGTATTTT CASSRGTSGIYTDTQYF
TRBJ2-1 once 16 TRBD2 TRBV25-1 TGTGCCAGCAGTGGTAGCGGGAGGCTAGGATACAATGAGCAGTTCTTC CASSGSGRLGYNEQFF
TRBJ2-7 - 12 - TRBV6-5 TGTGCCAGCAGTAGACAAGGGGGCGAGCAGTACTTC CASSRQGGEQYF
TRBJ1-3 - 11 - TRBV20-1 TGCAGTGCTAGAGCAGGAAACACCATATATTTT CSARAGNTIYF
TRBJ1-5 - 15 TRBD1 TRBV6-5 TGTGCCAGCAGTCCCGGGACAGGGAGCAATCAGCCCCAGCATTTT CASSPGTGSNQPQHF
TRBJ1-3 few 15 - TRBV6-5 TGTGCCAGCATGAGAGAACCGTACTCTGGAAACACCATATATTTT CASMREPYSGNTIYF
TRBJ1-1 - 15 - TRBV25-1 TGTGCCAGCAGTGAATATCGGGGGGCAGGGGAGGAAGCTTTCTTT CASSEYRGAGEEAFF
TRBJ1-6 many 14 - TRBV6-1 TGTGCCAGCAGTGAGGACTACCCAGGATCACCCCTCCACTTT CASSEDYPGSPLHF
TRBJ1-1 few 13 TRBD1 TRBV19 TGTGCCAGTAGTAGGGACAGGGAAACTGAAGCTTTCTTT CASSRDRETEAFF
TRBJ2-2 - 15 - TRBV5-6 TGTGCCAGCAGCTCGTATGTGGCGGGAACCGGGGAGCTGTTTTTT CASSSYVAGTGELFF
TRBJ1-4 - 16 TRBD1 TRBV15 TGTGCCACCGCAGGGGGCGGCGAGGGGGTCGGGGAAAAACTGTTTTTT CATAGGGEGVGEKLFF
TRBJ1-3 - 15 - TRBV6-5 TGTGCCAGCAGTCCTATGGGTGTCTCGGGAAACACCATATATTTT CASSPMGVSGNTIYF
TRBJ1-6 few 14 - TRBV11-2 TGTGCCAGCAGCTCGCAAGGGCGGGGATCACCCCTCCACTTT CASSSQGRGSPLHF
TRBJ1-1 - 12 - TRBV7-2 TGTGCCAGCAGCTTAGCCCGGGCTGAAGCTTTCTTT CASSLARAEAFF
TRBJ2-6 - 16 - TRBV2 TGTGCCAGCAAAGGGGGTTTAAGGGCTGGGGCCAACGTCCTGACTTTC CASKGGLRAGANVLTF
TRBJ2-2 - 14 TRBD1 TRBV19 TGTGCCAGTAGGGGACAGGGGCAAACCGGGGAGCTGTTTTTT CASRGQGQTGELFF
TRBJ2-2 - 16 TRBD2 TRBV18 TGTGCCAGCTCACCATCGGGAGGCTCTAACACCGGGGAGCTGTTTTTT CASSPSGGSNTGELFF
TRBJ2-5 - 14 - TRBV6-5 TGTGCCAGCAGTTTTGATACTAGACGTGAGACCCAGTACTTC CASSFDTRRETQYF
TRBJ2-7 - 10 - TRBV19 TGTGCCAGTGGATATGGCGAGCAGTACTTC CASGYGEQYF
TRBJ2-5 - 15 - TRBV19 TGTGCCAGTAGTCTTAAAGGGGACACCTCCGAGACCCAGTACTTC CASSLKGDTSETQYF
TRBJ1-6 - 13 TRBD1 TRBV7-2 TGTGCCAGCAGCTACGGACAGGGATCACCCCTCCACTTT CASSYGQGSPLHF
TRBJ1-2 - 15 TRBD1 TRBV7-2 TGTGCCAGCAGCCCGAACACCGGGACAGGGACCGGCTACACCTTC CASSPNTGTGTGYTF
TRBJ2-3 - 15 - TRBV6-6 TGTGCCAGCAGTCGAGGCCCCCTTCACACAGATACGCAGTATTTT CASSRGPLHTDTQYF
TRBJ1-1 - 12 TRBD1 TRBV5-1 TGCGCCAGCAGCCCGACGGACAGGGGAGCTTTCTTT CASSPTDRGAFF
TRBJ2-1 - 16 TRBD1 TRBV5-1 TGCGCCAGCAGCCCCCGGGACAGCCAAGTCTACAATGAGCAGTTCTTC CASSPRDSQVYNEQFF
TRBJ1-2 - 13 - TRBV30 TGTGCCTGGAGTGTACTGGGGGCAGGGGGCTACACCTTC CAWSVLGAGGYTF
TRBJ1-1 - 13 - TRBV30 TGTGCCTGGAGTCCTCACAGGAACACTGAAGCTTTCTTT CAWSPHRNTEAFF
TRBJ2-3 - 15 TRBD2 TRBV28 TGTGCCAGCAGTTTAAGTAGCGGGCTCACAGATACGCAGTATTTT CASSLSSGLTDTQYF
TRBJ1-4 - 15 TRBD1 TRBV5-4 TGTGCCAGCAGCTTCGGGACAGGGGATAATGAAAAACTGTTTTTT CASSFGTGDNEKLFF
TRBJ1-2 - 13 - TRBV28 TGTGCCAGCAGTCCAGGACACCTCTATGGCTACACCTTC CASSPGHLYGYTF